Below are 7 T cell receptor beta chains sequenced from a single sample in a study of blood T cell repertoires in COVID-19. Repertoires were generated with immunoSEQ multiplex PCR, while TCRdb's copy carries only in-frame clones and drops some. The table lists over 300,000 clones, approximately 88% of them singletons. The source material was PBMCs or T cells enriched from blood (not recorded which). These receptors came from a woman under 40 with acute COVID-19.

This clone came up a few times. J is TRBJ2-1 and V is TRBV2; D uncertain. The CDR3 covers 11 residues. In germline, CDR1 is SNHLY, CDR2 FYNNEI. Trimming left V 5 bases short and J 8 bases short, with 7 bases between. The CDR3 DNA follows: TGTGCCAGCAGTACTTCCTATGAGCAGTTCTTC. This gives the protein CASSTSYEQFF.

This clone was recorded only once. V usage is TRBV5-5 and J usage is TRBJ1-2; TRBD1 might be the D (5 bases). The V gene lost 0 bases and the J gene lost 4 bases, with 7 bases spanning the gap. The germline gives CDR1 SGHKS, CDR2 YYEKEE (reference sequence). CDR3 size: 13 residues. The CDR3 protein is CASSLEGLYGYTF. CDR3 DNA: TGTGCCAGCAGCTTGGAGGGGCTCTATGGCTACACCTTC.

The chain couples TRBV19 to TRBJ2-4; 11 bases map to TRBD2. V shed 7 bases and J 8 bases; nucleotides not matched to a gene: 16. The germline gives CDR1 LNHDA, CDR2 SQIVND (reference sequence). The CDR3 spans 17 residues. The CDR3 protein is CASTIRLAGGHGYIQYF. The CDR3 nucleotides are TGTGCCAGTACCATCCGGCTAGCGGGAGGTCACGGTTACATTCAGTACTTC.

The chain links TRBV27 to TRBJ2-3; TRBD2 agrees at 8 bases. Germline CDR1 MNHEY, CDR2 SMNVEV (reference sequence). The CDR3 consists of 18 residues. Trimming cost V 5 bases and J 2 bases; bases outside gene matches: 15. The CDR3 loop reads CASSPPGGGTRHTDTQYF. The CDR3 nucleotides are TGTGCCAGCAGTCCCCCGGGGGGAGGGACTAGACACACAGATACGCAGTATTTT.

CDR3 sequence reads: CASSKRGMGSPLHF. CDR3 nucleotides: TGTGCCAGCAGTAAACGGGGAATGGGGTCACCCCTCCACTTT. The V call is TRBV6-4, the J call TRBJ1-6; unclear D gene. The CDR3 runs 14 residues. CDR1 is MRHNA, CDR2 SNTAGT, per germline. V lost 5 bases to trimming and J lost 10 bases, with 15 bases between them.

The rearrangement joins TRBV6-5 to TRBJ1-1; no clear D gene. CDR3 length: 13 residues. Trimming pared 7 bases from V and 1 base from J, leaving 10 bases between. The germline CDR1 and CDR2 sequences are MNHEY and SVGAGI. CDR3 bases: TGTGCCAGCACCACCGGGAGGAACACTGAAGCTTTCTTT. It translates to CASTTGRNTEAFF.

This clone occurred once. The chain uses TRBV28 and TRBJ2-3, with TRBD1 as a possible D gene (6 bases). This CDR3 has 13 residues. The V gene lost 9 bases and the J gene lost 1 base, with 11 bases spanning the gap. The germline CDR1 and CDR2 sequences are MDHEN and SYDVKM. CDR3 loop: CASGQPGTDTQYF. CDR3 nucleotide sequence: TGTGCCAGTGGACAGCCGGGCACAGATACGCAGTATTTT.